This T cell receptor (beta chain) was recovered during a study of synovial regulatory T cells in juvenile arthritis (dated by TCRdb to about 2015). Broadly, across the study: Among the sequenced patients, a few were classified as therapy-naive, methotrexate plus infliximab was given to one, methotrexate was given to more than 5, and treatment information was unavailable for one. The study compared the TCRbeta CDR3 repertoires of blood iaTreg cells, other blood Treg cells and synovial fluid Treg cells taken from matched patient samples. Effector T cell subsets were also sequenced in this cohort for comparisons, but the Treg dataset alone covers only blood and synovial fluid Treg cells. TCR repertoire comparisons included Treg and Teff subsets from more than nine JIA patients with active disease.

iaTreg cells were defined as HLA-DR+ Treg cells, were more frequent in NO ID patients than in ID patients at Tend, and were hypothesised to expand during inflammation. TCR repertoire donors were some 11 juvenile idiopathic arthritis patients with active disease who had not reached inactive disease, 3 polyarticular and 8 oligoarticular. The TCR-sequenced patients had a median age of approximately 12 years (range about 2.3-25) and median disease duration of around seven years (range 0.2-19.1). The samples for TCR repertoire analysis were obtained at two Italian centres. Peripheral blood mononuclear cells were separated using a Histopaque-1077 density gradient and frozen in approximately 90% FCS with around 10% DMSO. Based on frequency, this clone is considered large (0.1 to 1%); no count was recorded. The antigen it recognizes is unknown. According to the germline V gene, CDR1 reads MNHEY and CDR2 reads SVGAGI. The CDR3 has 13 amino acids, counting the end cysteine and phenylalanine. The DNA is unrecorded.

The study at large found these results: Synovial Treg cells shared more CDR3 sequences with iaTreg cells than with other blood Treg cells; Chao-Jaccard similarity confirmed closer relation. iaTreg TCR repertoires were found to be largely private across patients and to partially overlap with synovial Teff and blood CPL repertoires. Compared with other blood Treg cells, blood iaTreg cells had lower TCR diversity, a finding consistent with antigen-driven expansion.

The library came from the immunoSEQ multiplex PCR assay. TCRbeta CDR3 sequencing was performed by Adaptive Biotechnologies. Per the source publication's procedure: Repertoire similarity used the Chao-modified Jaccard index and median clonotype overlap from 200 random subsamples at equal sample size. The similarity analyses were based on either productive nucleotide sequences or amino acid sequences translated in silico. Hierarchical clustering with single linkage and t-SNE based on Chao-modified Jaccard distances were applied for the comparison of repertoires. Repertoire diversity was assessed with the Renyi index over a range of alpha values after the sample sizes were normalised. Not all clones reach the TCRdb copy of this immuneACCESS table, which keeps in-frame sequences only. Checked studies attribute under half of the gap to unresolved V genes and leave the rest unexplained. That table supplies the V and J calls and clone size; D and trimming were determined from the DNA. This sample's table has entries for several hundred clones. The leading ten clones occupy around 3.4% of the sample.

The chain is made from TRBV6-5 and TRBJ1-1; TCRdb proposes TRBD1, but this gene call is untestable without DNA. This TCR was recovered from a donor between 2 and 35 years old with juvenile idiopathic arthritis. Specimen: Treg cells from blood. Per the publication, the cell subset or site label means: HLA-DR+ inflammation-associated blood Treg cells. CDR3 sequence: CATGQGANTEAFF.